The 18 T cell receptor beta chains in this list originate from one sample, sequenced in a study of Ad26.COV2.S vaccination and SARS-CoV-2 variants (dated by TCRdb to the early 2020s). Libraries came from the immunoSEQ multiplex PCR assay. The table comes from immuneACCESS by way of TCRdb, which keeps in-frame sequences with V and J called. Part of the clones is missing from these tables; in studies checked, under half for an unresolved V gene and the rest for unknown reasons. The sample has roughly 400,000 clones on record, about 90% of them singletons. The top ten clonotypes cover less than 4.5% of the sample. The sample's treatment or condition, from its label and the paper: some 20 received Ad26.COV2.S at low or high dose, single or two shots; roughly 5 received placebo; per-sample allocation not given. Repertoires of vaccine and placebo recipients were sequenced from samples taken on day 63 after the first injection.

This sample comprised peripheral blood, obtained in a trial of Ad26.COV2.S vaccine versus placebo. The receptors here all came from a person aged 18-60 years who received the Ad26.COV2.S COVID-19 vaccine or a placebo.

The chain couples TRBV9 to TRBJ2-1; D gene ambiguous. The length of the CDR3 is 14 residues. CDR1 SGDLS and CDR2 YYNGEE come from the germline V gene. V was cut by 3 bases and J by 2 bases, with 9 bases left in between. CDR3 sequence: CASSDSTAYNEQFF. CDR3 sequence (DNA): TGTGCCAGCAGCGACTCGACCGCCTACAATGAGCAGTTCTTC.

This chain connects TRBV14 to TRBJ2-1; D possibly corresponds to TRBD2 (6 bases). The CDR3 runs 14 residues. The V and J ends lost 1 base and 8 bases respectively, with 12 bases between them. CDR1 is SGHDN and CDR2 is FVKESK in the germline V gene. Here the CDR3 DNA reads TGTGCCAGCAGCCAAGCAGGGTCGGGGGATGAGCAGTTCTTC. Its translation: CASSQAGSGDEQFF.

The chain is built from TRBV19 and TRBJ2-1, with D unclear. The CDR3 length is 15 residues. The germline gives CDR1 LNHDA, CDR2 SQIVND (reference sequence). V was trimmed by 3 bases and J by 0 bases, leaving 9 bases between them. The chain's CDR3 is CASSMTVSSYNEQFF. The CDR3 region has the DNA TGTGCCAGTAGTATGACGGTTAGCTCCTACAATGAGCAGTTCTTC.

The V gene is TRBV20-1, the J gene TRBJ2-5; D not resolved. The germline CDR1 and CDR2 sequences are DFQATT and SNEGSKA (reference sequence). V lost 1 base and J lost 4, with 4 bases in between. There are 11 residues in the CDR3. CDR3 loop: CSARGLETQYF. As DNA, the CDR3 is TGCAGTGCTAGAGGGTTAGAGACCCAGTACTTC.

The chain employs TRBV5-8 and TRBJ2-1; D gene unclear. The CDR3 is made up of 15 amino acids. The V gene lost 4 bases and the J gene lost 3 bases, with 14 bases spanning the gap. From germline, CDR1 is SGHTS and CDR2 YDEGEE. CDR3 sequence: CASSVGQKIYNEQFF. CDR3 DNA: TGTGCCAGCAGCGTAGGGCAGAAAATCTACAATGAGCAGTTCTTC.

The chain carries TRBV7-2 and TRBJ2-1; D call uncertain. The CDR3 runs 15 residues. Trimming left V 3 bases short and J 7 bases short, with 16 bases between. Germline-derived CDR1 and CDR2 are SGHTA and FQGNSA. CDR3 in amino acids: CASSFAPHPGNEQFF. CDR3 sequence (DNA): TGTGCCAGCAGCTTCGCCCCCCACCCCGGGAATGAGCAGTTCTTC.

The genes are TRBV21-1 and TRBJ2-3. TRBV21-1 is recorded as a pseudogene. The CDR3 totals 16 residues. Here the CDR3 DNA reads TGTGCCAGCAGCAATCTGGGTCCGTCGGGCACAGATACGCAGTATTTT. Translation: CASSNLGPSGTDTQYF.

The chain joins TRBV7-9 to TRBJ2-7; weak D call: TRBD2 (6 bases). The CDR3 has 14 residues. CDR1 is SEHNR and CDR2 is FQNEAQ in the germline V gene (reference sequence). The ends were cut back, 0 bases at V and 2 bases at J, with 8 bases in the middle. CDR3 nucleotide sequence: TGTGCCAGCAGCTTAGCGGAGGGACCCTACGAGCAGTACTTC. It yields the protein CASSLAEGPYEQYF.

V gene TRBV3-1 (or the pseudogene TRBV3-2) combines with J gene TRBJ2-3; 7 positions match TRBD2. Germline CDR1 LGHDT, CDR2 YNNKEL (reference sequence). The CDR3 covers 18 residues. V shed 4 bases and J 0 bases; nucleotides not matched to a gene: 13. The CDR3 sequence is CASSRDPAGESSTDTQYF. The CDR3 nucleotides read TGTGCCAGCAGCCGAGACCCCGCGGGAGAGTCTAGCACAGATACGCAGTATTTT.

The CDR3 here is CASSLVPGRGGSTGELFF. In nucleotides, the CDR3 is TGTGCCAGCAGCTTAGTTCCGGGGAGGGGCGGGAGCACCGGGGAGCTGTTTTTT. The gene calls are TRBV11-3 and TRBJ2-2; 7 nucleotides match TRBD2. Germline V gene lookup returns CDR1 SGHNT and CDR2 YENEEA. This CDR3 contains 18 residues. J was trimmed by 4 bases and V by 1 base; bases with no gene match: 12.

The genes are TRBV3-1 (or the pseudogene TRBV3-2) and TRBJ2-1, with TRBD2 matching over 14 bases. V gave up 1 base and J gave up 7 bases; unmatched junction bases: 6. The CDR3 runs 17 residues. The germline V gene encodes CDR1 LGHDT and CDR2 YNNKEL (reference sequence). CDR3 sequence (DNA): TGTGCCAGCAGCCAAGTCATGGGACTAGCGGGAGCTAATGAGCAGTTCTTC. It encodes CASSQVMGLAGANEQFF.

The genes are TRBV5-1 and TRBJ1-4, with 9 bases identical to TRBD1. Losses at the gene ends were 4 bases for V and 1 base for J; bases not matched to a gene: 17. The germline V gene has CDR1 SGHRS and CDR2 YFSETQ. The CDR3 contains 20 residues. The CDR3 spells CASSPLGWTGDWGTNEKLFF. The CDR3 DNA sequence: TGCGCCAGCAGCCCCTTAGGCTGGACAGGGGATTGGGGAACTAATGAAAAACTGTTTTTT.

This chain uses TRBV7-2 with TRBJ2-7; D unclear. The V end lost 1 base, the J end lost 5 bases, and 15 bases lay between the germline ends. The CDR3 covers 15 residues. Germline CDR1 and CDR2: SGHTA and FQGNSA. The DNA of the CDR3 is TGTGCCAGCAGCTTAGGTGGGCACCCGCTAGACGAGCAGTACTTC. Amino acids: CASSLGGHPLDEQYF.

The chain is built from TRBV7-3 and TRBJ2-3; 10 nucleotides agree with TRBD1. Germline V gene sequence: CDR1 SGHTA, CDR2 FQGTGA. V shed 5 bases and J 6 bases; nucleotides not matched to a gene: 5. The CDR3 has 14 amino acids. The CDR3 region has the DNA TGTGCCAGCAGCCCGGACAGGGGGTTGGATACGCAGTATTTT. Translation gives CASSPDRGLDTQYF.

J is TRBJ2-7 and V is TRBV5-7, with D unresolved. TRBV5-7 is treated as an ORF (open reading frame) with a function not yet certain. V dropped 2 bases and J dropped 2 bases, with 8 bases sitting between them. The CDR3 loop spans 13 amino acids. CDR3 sequence (DNA): TGTGCCAGCAGCTTCACTAAGACCTACGAGCAGTACTTC. Amino acids: CASSFTKTYEQYF.

The V gene is TRBV6-2 or TRBV6-3, the J gene TRBJ2-7, with TRBD2 identical over 12 bases. V dropped 5 bases and J dropped 2; count of bases not matched to a gene: 4. Germline V CDR1 and CDR2: MNHEY, SVGEGT. The CDR3 has 15 amino acids. The CDR3 is CASSQTSGSPYEQYF. CDR3 bases: TGTGCCAGCAGTCAGACTAGCGGGAGCCCCTACGAGCAGTACTTC.

This clone occurred a few times. The chain combines TRBV7-2 with TRBJ1-5; D is unresolved. Trimming cost V 1 base and J 0 bases, with 10 bases left between them. Germline CDR1 reads SGHTA; CDR2 reads FQGNSA. This CDR3 has 16 amino acids. The CDR3 here is CASSLVSQPSNQPQHF. The CDR3 DNA sequence: TGTGCCAGCAGCTTAGTCAGTCAGCCTAGCAATCAGCCCCAGCATTTT.

This clone was observed a few times. The rearrangement links TRBV9 to TRBJ2-2; no firm D call. The CDR3 extends over 14 amino acids. With 0 bases removed from V and 6 bases from J, the gap between germline ends came to 9 bases. CDR1 SGDLS and CDR2 YYNGEE come from the germline V gene. CDR3 sequence reads: CASSVASGAGELFF. The CDR3 DNA reads as TGTGCCAGCAGCGTAGCCTCAGGAGCCGGGGAGCTGTTTTTT.